The text below deals with one T cell receptor beta chain. This entry is derived from a study of T-cell reconstitution after alpha-beta-depleted transplantation in children. Unique molecular identifiers featured in how the TCRbeta library was prepared. MiXCR, applied by TCRdb to the PCR reads, yields one record per CDR3 protein. The sample carries fewer than 700,000 distinct CDR3 sequences, about 23% recorded once. The CDR3 loop spans 15 amino acids. Per the germline V gene, CDR1 is MNHEY and CDR2 is SMNVEV (reference sequence). Trimming took off 5 bases at V and 0 bases at J, with 10 bases between the two ends.

The V and J genes are TRBV27 and TRBJ2-2; TRBD2 might be the D (5 bases). Material: PBMCs, mostly from graft donor cells, obtained 360 days after TCRalphabeta/CD19-depleted stem cell transplant. This clonotype was obtained from a boy younger than two who had a stem cell transplant for acute myeloid leukemia, so the T cells may come from the graft donor. This CDR3 reads CASSLRTSNTGELFF. CDR3 DNA sequence: TGTGCCAGCAGTCTTAGGACTTCGAACACCGGGGAGCTGTTTTTT.